This T cell receptor (beta chain) was identified during a study of human T cells and chemical hapten exposure. Overall study: After 6 days, upper back 0.01% DPC patch tests were scored.

In regard to this clonotype: Its antigen is as yet unknown.

Regarding the study as a whole: Significantly more large CDR3 similarity clusters arose among expanded TCRs than among controls.

As for time point: pre-sensitization, week 0. Treatment meaning: therapeutic diphenylcyclopropenone sensitization with weekly scalp DPC. There are 15 residues in the CDR3. CDR1 is SGHTA and CDR2 is FQGNSA in the germline V gene. The V gene lost 5 bases and the J gene lost 0 bases, with 11 bases spanning the gap. Authors' methods: With a range of roughly 23,224 to 690,600, the median per sample was roughly 97,000 TCRs. One entry per CDR3 protein results from TCRdb running MiXCR on the RACE reads. It is TCRdb's table, rather than the study itself, that gives the V and J calls and clone size. The sample carries 250,000 or so distinct CDR3 sequences, approximately 8.6% recorded once.

The source was whole blood, collected in connection with sensitization to the hapten diphenylcyclopropenone (DPC). The chain carries TRBV7-2 and TRBJ2-1; TRBD2 is a possible D gene (6 bases). The TCR originated in a middle-aged woman with alopecia areata. Some clones in this sample may be carry-over from other donors' samples. CDR3 sequence (DNA): TGTGCCAGCAGCCAGGGACTCTTCTCCTACAATGAGCAGTTCTTC. It encodes CASSQGLFSYNEQFF.